The rows below give T cell receptor beta chains drawn from one sample of a study of somatic mutations in cytotoxic T cells in rheumatoid arthritis. Method: immunoSEQ multiplex PCR; TCRdb's copy keeps in-frame clones and lacks some. The data contain 6,500 to 8,500 clones, roughly 77% of them seen just once; the ten biggest clones take up over 9.5%. Input material: CD8+ T cells sorted from blood. The receptors were gathered from an adult with rheumatoid arthritis. CDR3s include the opening cysteine and the closing phenylalanine or tryptophan. D genes are given only for firm matches. Some rows mark clone size as missing; the rest say once, few, many or name a class of expanded clone.

>NA|TRBD1|TRBV19|TRBJ1-5
TGTGCCAGTAGTATACAGGGGGCGTCTCAGCCCCAGCATTTT
CASSIQGASQPQHF
>NA|NA|TRBV2|TRBJ1-4
TGTGCCAGCAGCCCGGACAGTAGGAATGAAAAACTGTTTTTT
CASSPDSRNEKLFF
>NA|NA|TRBV7-9|TRBJ1-2
TGTGCCAGCAGCTTTCCAGCTAACTATGGCTACACCTTC
CASSFPANYGYTF
>NA|NA|TRBV6-5|TRBJ2-1
TGTGCCAGCAGTTACTCGGCGGGACTTGGTAATGAGCAGTTCTTC
CASSYSAGLGNEQFF
>few|TRBD1|TRBV6-5|TRBJ1-1
TGTGCCAGCAGTTACGACGGGACAGGACCTGAAGCTTTCTTT
CASSYDGTGPEAFF
>NA|NA|TRBV9|TRBJ2-2
TGTGCCAGCAGCCCCCGACAGGAGACGTCCACCGGGGAGCTGTTTTTT
CASSPRQETSTGELFF
>few|NA|TRBV5-1|TRBJ2-2
TGCGCCAGCAGCTTGACAGGGAACACCGGGGAGCTGTTTTTT
CASSLTGNTGELFF
>NA|TRBD1|TRBV10-1|TRBJ2-3
TGCGCCAGCTCCCGACCCCCCGGGACAGGGGGCGCAGATACGCAGTATTTT
CASSRPPGTGGADTQYF
>NA|NA|TRBV11-1|TRBJ2-5
TGTGCCAGCAGCTGGGACGCCCGTGAGACCCAGTACTTC
CASSWDARETQYF
>NA|NA|TRBV5-1|TRBJ2-3
TGCGCCAGCAGCGGAAAGACTAGTACAGATACGCAGTATTTT
CASSGKTSTDTQYF
>NA|NA|TRBV10-3|TRBJ1-2
TGTGCCATCAGTGAGCTCCGGGACGCCGATGGCTACACCTTC
CAISELRDADGYTF
>NA|TRBD2|TRBV5-6|TRBJ2-3
TGTGCCAGCAGCTTTACTCCGGGGGGTGACACAGATACGCAGTATTTT
CASSFTPGGDTDTQYF
>NA|NA|TRBV29-1|TRBJ2-1
TGCAGCTTCCCCGTGGGATCGCTTAACAATGAGCAGTTCTTC
CSFPVGSLNNEQFF
>once|TRBD1|TRBV18|TRBJ1-1
TGTGCCAGCTCACCGACCCACAGGGGGCTAGGCACTGAAGCTTTCTTT
CASSPTHRGLGTEAFF
>NA|NA|TRBV19|TRBJ2-5
TGTGCCAGTAGTATAGGGCAAAGGGAGACCCAGTACTTC
CASSIGQRETQYF
>NA|NA|TRBV4-3|TRBJ1-5
TGCGCCAGCAGCCAAGATCTCGGGGGCCCCGGGCCCCAGCATTTT
CASSQDLGGPGPQHF
>NA|NA|TRBV6-5|TRBJ1-1
TGTGCCAGCAATAGGAACGGGGGGGCGCAAACTGAAGCTTTCTTT
CASNRNGGAQTEAFF
>NA|NA|TRBV19|TRBJ1-2
TGTGCCAGTAGTTCCCTGGCAGCCTCCTATGGCTACACCTTC
CASSSLAASYGYTF
>NA|TRBD1|TRBV19|TRBJ2-2
TGTGCCAGTAGGGACAGGGGACGCCAGTCCAACGGGGAGCTGTTTTTT
CASRDRGRQSNGELFF
>NA|NA|TRBV12-5|TRBJ2-2
TGTGCTAGTGGTTTATCCGGGGGCACCGGGGAGCTGTTTTTT
CASGLSGGTGELFF
>NA|TRBD1|TRBV6-6|TRBJ1-2
TGTGCCAGCAGTTACTCGACAGGGGAGTATGGCTACACCTTC
CASSYSTGEYGYTF
>NA|NA|TRBV4-2|TRBJ2-2
TGTGCCAGCAGCGAAACTAAAAGGGAGCTGTTTTTT
CASSETKRELFF
>NA|NA|TRBV4-2|TRBJ2-7
TGTGCCAGCAGCCAAGGGGGGCAGAGCTACGAGCAGTACTTC
CASSQGGQSYEQYF
>NA|TRBD1|TRBV19|TRBJ1-5
TGTGCCAGTAACGGACAGGGGATTGATTCCGCCCAGCATTTT
CASNGQGIDSAQHF
>NA|TRBD1|TRBV5-1|TRBJ2-5
TGCGCCAGCAGCTGGACCGGGACAGGGGGCGAGGAGACCCAGTACTTC
CASSWTGTGGEETQYF
>NA|NA|TRBV27|TRBJ2-2
TGTGCCAGCAGTACAGGGACCGGGGAGCTGTTTTTT
CASSTGTGELFF
>NA|NA|TRBV5-1|TRBJ1-2
TGCGCCAGCAGCTTGGAGCCGGGGTCCTATGGCTACACCTTC
CASSLEPGSYGYTF
>once|TRBD1|TRBV27|TRBJ1-2
TGTGCCAGCACAGGGGGAGGCTATGGCTACACCTTC
CASTGGGYGYTF
>NA|TRBD2|TRBV9|TRBJ2-2
TGTGCCAGCAGCGTAGGCCCCGGGAGGGGACCTATGGGGCTGTTTTTT
CASSVGPGRGPMGLFF
>NA|NA|TRBV5-6|TRBJ1-4
TGTGCCAGCAGCCCTTGGCGACGGCGAAGCGGGCGGACTAATGAAAAACTGTTTTTT
CASSPWRRRSGRTNEKLFF
>NA|NA|TRBV2|TRBJ1-3
TGTGCCAGCACCCGATCGGACAGTTTATCTGGAAACACCATATATTTT
CASTRSDSLSGNTIYF
>few|NA|TRBV4-3|TRBJ1-1
TGCGCCAGCAGCCAAGACCCCGTACCGCGGGGAGCTTTCTTT
CASSQDPVPRGAFF
>NA|TRBD1|TRBV27|TRBJ2-1
TGTGCCAGCGACCATCGACAGGGGCGACTATCTAGCTCCTACAATGAGCAGTTCTTC
CASDHRQGRLSSSYNEQFF
>NA|NA|TRBV9|TRBJ2-2
TGTGCCAGCAGCGGACCCTATGGCGGAGCCGGGGAGCTGTTTTTT
CASSGPYGGAGELFF
>NA|TRBD2|TRBV19|TRBJ2-2
TGTGCCAGTACCCTGAGGCGGGGGAGCTCGACCGGGGAGCTGTTTTTT
CASTLRRGSSTGELFF
>NA|NA|TRBV7-7|TRBJ2-3
TGTGCCAGCAGCTTTAGTCGCGATGGTGATACGCAGTATTTT
CASSFSRDGDTQYF
>NA|NA|TRBV28|TRBJ2-3
TGTGCCAGCAGTTTGGAGTTTGTCGGTTCTCTGGGCACAGATACGCAGTATTTT
CASSLEFVGSLGTDTQYF
>few|NA|TRBV6-6|TRBJ2-7
TGTGCCAGCAGTTCCCCTGTACTGAACTCCTACGAGCAGTACTTC
CASSSPVLNSYEQYF
>few|TRBD2|TRBV5-4|TRBJ2-3
TGTGCCAGCAGCTTAAGACTAGCGGGGGGGCCCACAGATACGCAGTATTTT
CASSLRLAGGPTDTQYF
>NA|NA|TRBV11-3|TRBJ2-7
TGTGCCAGCAGCCCTAGATCTTCTCCCTACGAGCAGTACTTC
CASSPRSSPYEQYF
>NA|NA|TRBV6-8|TRBJ1-6
TGTGCCAGGTTTCCCGGCCGGATTAATTCACCCCTCCACTTT
CARFPGRINSPLHF